These 23 T cell receptor beta chains were all obtained from the same sample, sequenced in a study of cytomegalovirus exposure and HLA in healthy donors. PCR employed 60 Vbeta and 13 Jbeta primers. Profiling relied on immunoSEQ multiplex PCR, and the TCRdb table lists in-frame clones only, not all of them. This table has about 200,000 clones, about 12% appearing once. The sequenced material came from PBMCs. Receptors were obtained from a man aged 50 to 59 in good health and CMV-seropositive.

This clone appeared a few times. The chain combines TRBV4-1 with TRBJ1-5, with TRBD1 matching over 12 bases. V lost 0 bases to trimming and J lost 1 base; unmatched junction nucleotides: 7. Germline V gene lookup returns CDR1 MGHRA and CDR2 YSYEKL. This CDR3 spans 19 amino acids. In DNA, the CDR3 is TGCGCCAGCAGCCAAGAAGGGACAGGGGGCTATGGAAGCAATCAGCCCCAGCATTTT. Translating gives CASSQEGTGGYGSNQPQHF.

The rearrangement uses TRBV29-1 and TRBJ2-2; a weak D match, TRBD1 (5 bases). Trimming took 7 bases from V and 5 from J, leaving 26 bases between them. Germline V lookup: CDR1 SQVTM, CDR2 ANQGSEA. The CDR3 contains 17 residues. CDR3 protein: CSACKNTAGWKTGELFF. The CDR3 nucleotides read TGCAGCGCCTGCAAGAATACGGCAGGGTGGAAAACCGGGGAGCTGTTTTTT.

The V and J genes are TRBV29-1 and TRBJ2-4, with 8 bases lining up with TRBD1. Germline lookup yields CDR1 SQVTM and CDR2 ANQGSEA. Unmatched junction bases numbered 7, after V lost 5 bases and J lost 1 base. This CDR3 is built from 15 residues. The CDR3 coding sequence is TGCAGCGTTCAGACGGACAGGGCCGCCAAAAACATTCAGTACTTC. Protein product: CSVQTDRAAKNIQYF.

This clone was detected only a few times. The J gene is TRBJ1-2, the V gene TRBV5-1; 8 bases line up with TRBD1. Unmatched junction bases numbered 7, after V lost 4 bases and J lost 8 bases. CDR1 SGHRS and CDR2 YFSETQ come from the germline V gene. The CDR3 contains 13 residues. In nucleotides, the CDR3 is TGCGCCAGCAGCCCGGACAGGGAGGGCGGCTACACCTTC. This encodes CASSPDREGGYTF.

Points on this clone: This sample also contains other DNA sequences that code for the same CDR3. The CDR3 loop reads CASSAQGAGRETQYF. The CDR3 DNA reads as TGTGCCAGCAGCGCCCAGGGGGCAGGGCGAGAGACCCAGTACTTC. The chain has TRBV25-1 and TRBJ2-5; 8 positions agree with TRBD1. This CDR3 comprises 15 residues. J gave up 4 bases and V 6 bases, and 10 bases lay outside the gene matches. Germline assignment: CDR1 MGHDK and CDR2 SYGVNS.

The CDR3 region has the DNA TGTGCCAGTAATCACAGGGGGGACCGGAGCTACACCTTC. Its protein is CASNHRGDRSYTF. The chain combines TRBV19 with TRBJ1-2; 8 nucleotides match TRBD1. V trimming: 7 bases; J trimming: 9 bases; junction bases outside the gene matches: 10. This CDR3 comprises 13 residues. Germline V gene sequence: CDR1 LNHDA, CDR2 SQIVND (reference sequence).

The chain recombines TRBV20-1 with TRBJ2-7; D possibly corresponds to TRBD1 (6 bases). The CDR3 length is 11 residues. Germline values: CDR1 DFQATT, CDR2 SNEGSKA (reference sequence). V was shortened by 5 bases and J by 4 bases, with 9 bases between the two germline ends. The CDR3 loop reads CSAAGEYEQYF. For the CDR3, the DNA is TGCAGTGCTGCAGGGGAGTACGAGCAGTACTTC.

This clone was seen more than once but under ten times. This chain joins TRBV9 and TRBJ1-6; D is unresolved. V lost 2 bases and J 0 bases, leaving 6 bases between the germline ends. Per germline, CDR1 SGDLS and CDR2 YYNGEE. The CDR3 covers 15 residues. CDR3 sequence: CASSVTDSYNSPLHF. CDR3 DNA: TGTGCCAGCAGCGTTACAGACTCCTATAATTCACCCCTCCACTTT.

The gene calls are TRBV9 and TRBJ1-2, with TRBD1 as a possible D gene (6 bases). Trimming cost V 4 bases and J 7 bases, with 20 bases left between them. Germline loops: CDR1 SGDLS, CDR2 YYNGEE. The CDR3 is made up of 15 amino acids. CDR3 region: CASSQGGGQVFGYTF. The CDR3, as DNA: TGTGCCAGCAGCCAAGGGGGGGGTCAAGTCTTTGGCTACACCTTC. Supplemented by reference TRBV9 and TRBJ1-2, the full variable domain reads DSGVTQTPKHLITATGQRVTLRCSPRSGDLSVYWYQQSLDQGLQFLIQYYNGEERAKGNILERFSAQQFPDLHSELNLSSLELGDSALYFCASSQGGGQVFGYTFGSGTRLTVV.

Only a few counts were recorded for this clone. CDR3 coding DNA: TGTGCCAGCTCACCTCTATGGACAGGGGGCAATCAGCCCCAGCATTTT. Protein sequence: CASSPLWTGGNQPQHF. This chain joins TRBV18 and TRBJ1-5; 9 bases align to TRBD1. The CDR3 loop spans 16 amino acids. V was clipped by 3 bases and J by 2 bases; unmatched bases: 5. Germline V gene lookup returns CDR1 KGHSH and CDR2 LQKENI.

The chain carries TRBV2 and TRBJ2-1, with 8 bases lining up with TRBD2. The CDR3 sequence is 17 residues long. The germline V gene has CDR1 SNHLY and CDR2 FYNNEI. Germline trimming cut 7 bases from V and 3 bases from J; bases unmatched to any gene: 14. Here the CDR3 DNA reads TGTGCCAGCAAGGAGTGGGGGCGCGGGGGGAACTACAATGAGCAGTTCTTC. The encoded protein is CASKEWGRGGNYNEQFF.

The chain employs TRBV7-2 and TRBJ1-5; D call uncertain. CDR1 is SGHTA, CDR2 FQGNSA, per germline. CDR3 length equals 13 residues. V was cut by 1 base and J by 9 bases, with 10 bases left in between. This chain's CDR3 is CASSLGLGRPQHF. The DNA of the CDR3 is TGTGCCAGCAGCTTAGGCCTTGGGCGGCCCCAGCATTTT.

This clone was observed a few times. The J gene is TRBJ1-2, the V gene TRBV28, with a weak D call TRBD1 (5 bases). CDR3 length: 11 residues. Deletions cut 6 bases from V and 8 bases from J, with 10 bases between. Germline-derived CDR1 and CDR2 are MDHEN and SYDVKM. The CDR3 region is CASREGSGYTF. In DNA, the CDR3 is TGTGCCAGCAGGGAGGGGTCGGGCTACACCTTC.

This clone turned up a few times. The V call is TRBV14, the J call TRBJ2-5, with 9 bases lining up with TRBD1. This CDR3 comprises 15 residues. The junction had 7 bases not matched to a gene; V was cut back by 4 bases and J by 4 bases. Germline V gene data show CDR1 as SGHDN and CDR2 as FVKESK. The CDR3 sequence: CASSPDRGALETQYF. The DNA for the CDR3 is TGTGCCAGCAGCCCGGACAGGGGAGCGTTAGAGACCCAGTACTTC.

The CDR3 reads CASSLDPRGASYNEQFF. CDR3 DNA sequence: TGTGCCAGCAGCTTAGATCCACGGGGGGCTAGCTACAATGAGCAGTTCTTC. The chain links TRBV7-8 to TRBJ2-1; TRBD2 is a possible D gene (7 bases). CDR1 and CDR2 (germline): SGHVS, FQNEAQ. This CDR3 has 17 amino acids. Between the trimmed V and J ends, which lost 1 base and 3 bases, there was a span of 16 bases.

This clone has just a few counts. The chain recombines TRBV11-3 with TRBJ2-5, with D perhaps matching TRBD2 (6 bases). This CDR3 is 13 amino acids long. Germline V gives CDR1 SGHNT, CDR2 YENEEA. V lost 4 bases to trimming and J lost 5 bases, with 11 bases between them. This CDR3 is CASSSGGRETQYF. In DNA form, the CDR3 reads TGTGCCAGCAGCTCCGGGGGTCGGGAGACCCAGTACTTC.

This clone was observed a handful of times. The chain recombines TRBV5-4 with TRBJ2-5, with D perhaps TRBD2 (6 bases). CDR3 length: 16 residues. The germline gives CDR1 SGHNT, CDR2 YYREEE (reference sequence). With 0 bases removed from V and 3 bases from J, the gap between germline ends came to 15 bases. Here the CDR3 reads CASSLGRPGGEETQYF. The CDR3 bases are TGTGCCAGCAGCTTGGGGCGCCCCGGGGGAGAAGAGACCCAGTACTTC.

V and J are TRBV7-2 and TRBJ1-2; tentative D call: TRBD1 (5 bases). This CDR3 is built from 18 residues. CDR1 SGHTA and CDR2 FQGNSA come from the germline V gene. V was clipped by 0 bases and J by 6 bases, with 23 bases between them. The CDR3 reads CASSLAPLAGWGGDGYTF. CDR3 sequence (DNA): TGTGCCAGCAGCTTAGCGCCTTTGGCGGGATGGGGCGGGGATGGCTACACCTTC.

The rearrangement joins TRBV10-2 to TRBJ2-5, with 8 bases lining up with TRBD1. CDR1 WSHSY and CDR2 SAAADI come from the germline V gene. This CDR3 region has 15 residues. The trim removed 3 bases at V and 5 bases at J, leaving 8 bases unmatched. CDR3 sequence (DNA): TGCGCCAGCAGTGAAAGGACTTCAGGGGGCGAGACCCAGTACTTC. Protein: CASSERTSGGETQYF.

The chain links TRBV28 to TRBJ1-2, with TRBD1 matching 7 bases. V gave up 6 bases and J gave up 3 bases; unmatched junction bases: 1. This CDR3 is 12 amino acids long. The germline V gene has CDR1 MDHEN and CDR2 SYDVKM. The CDR3 loop reads CASRGGYYGYTF. Here the CDR3 DNA reads TGTGCCAGCAGAGGGGGCTACTATGGCTACACCTTC.

The V call is TRBV5-6, the J call TRBJ1-2; TRBD1 agrees at 8 bases. The CDR3 totals 16 residues. V trimming: 2 bases; J trimming: 2 bases; junction bases outside the gene matches: 8. Germline lookup yields CDR1 SGHDT and CDR2 YYEEEE. CDR3 loop: CASSFWTGLRNYGYTF. CDR3 coding DNA: TGTGCCAGCAGCTTTTGGACAGGGCTGAGGAACTATGGCTACACCTTC.

This sequence joins TRBV7-2 and TRBJ2-7; 14 bases line up with TRBD2. Trimming at V came to 0 bases and at J to 7 bases, leaving 11 bases not matched to a gene. The CDR3 spans 18 residues. Looked up from germline, CDR1 is SGHTA and CDR2 is FQGNSA. The CDR3 DNA is TGTGCCAGCAGCTTAGCAGGGACTAGCGGGGGAGTCTACGGGGAGCAGTACTTC. Translation gives CASSLAGTSGGVYGEQYF.

The V and J genes are TRBV5-4 and TRBJ2-2; 7 nucleotides match TRBD2. The length of the CDR3 is 14 residues. Losses at the gene ends were 2 bases for V and 6 bases for J; bases not matched to a gene: 4. Looked up from germline, CDR1 is SGHNT and CDR2 is YYREEE (reference sequence). Written as DNA, the CDR3 is TGTGCCAGCAGCTTAGCGGGGAGGTCCGGGGAGCTGTTTTTT. Amino acids: CASSLAGRSGELFF.